One and the same sample provided the 9 T cell receptor beta chains below, sequenced in a study of post-analysis software for immune sequencing data. Findings and limits, study-wide: Comparison of patients with controls showed five TRBV segments more frequent in patients, TRBV5-6, TRBV5-1 and TRBV20-1 among them.

cDNA libraries of TCR beta carried unique molecular identifiers. MiXCR, run by TCRdb on the PCR reads, gives a single entry per CDR3 protein. The sample records 650,000 to 850,000 distinct CDR3 sequences, roughly 50% being singletons. Their cognate antigens are unknown. The source material was blood. The source of these receptors is a girl between 5 and 17 years old with multiple sclerosis.

The J gene is TRBJ2-3, the V gene TRBV6-5; D is unresolved. V gave up 5 bases and J gave up 0 bases, with 9 bases separating them. The CDR3 runs 14 residues. Looked up from germline, CDR1 is MNHEY and CDR2 is SVGAGI. CDR3 sequence (DNA): TGTGCCAGCAGTAAATTCCACAGCACAGATACGCAGTATTTT. It specifies CASSKFHSTDTQYF.

A word on this clonotype: An end of the junction does not agree with germline; a read error may underlie this. This sequence joins TRBV7-9 and TRBJ2-5; D remains ambiguous. The J call may be in error: the DNA end matches TRBJ2-7 better. Per germline, CDR1 SEHNR and CDR2 FQNEAQ (reference sequence). The CDR3 totals 16 residues. DNA for the CDR3: TGTTCCAGCAGCTTAGCAGTGACCCGCCCTTCCTACGAGCAGTACTTC. The encoded protein is CSSSLAVTRPSYEQYF.

This clonotype was counted a few times. The chain is built from TRBV7-9 and TRBJ1-2, with TRBD1 matching over 8 bases. The junction had 4 bases not matched to a gene; V was cut back by 3 bases and J by 7 bases. CDR3 length: 13 amino acids. Germline values: CDR1 SEHNR, CDR2 FQNEAQ (reference sequence). CDR3 protein: CASSFAGGSGYTF. Written as DNA, the CDR3 is TGTGCCAGCAGCTTTGCAGGGGGCTCTGGCTACACCTTC.

This clonotype was picked up a small number of times. V gene TRBV4-3 combines with J gene TRBJ1-2, with a possible D match to TRBD1 (5 bases). V gave up 0 bases and J gave up 4 bases, with 9 bases separating them. This CDR3 has 14 amino acids. The V gene's germline CDR1 is LGHNA and CDR2 YSLEER. This CDR3 is CASSQDYRGYGYTF. In DNA form, the CDR3 reads TGCGCCAGCAGCCAAGATTATAGGGGCTATGGCTACACCTTC.

This clonotype has only a few counts. This chain links TRBV9 with TRBJ2-1; a possible D gene is TRBD2 (5 bases). Looked up from germline, CDR1 is SGDLS and CDR2 is YYNGEE. V was trimmed by 1 base and J by 0 bases, leaving 17 bases between them. The CDR3 runs 18 residues. In DNA, the CDR3 is TGTGCCAGCAGCGTATCTGTGGACTCCTTAAGCTCCTACAATGAGCAGTTCTTC. This encodes CASSVSVDSLSSYNEQFF.

The chain couples TRBV9 to TRBJ2-5, with 11 bases fitting TRBD1. V lost 3 bases and J lost 5; bases outside the gene matches: 3. CDR1 SGDLS and CDR2 YYNGEE come from the germline V gene. The CDR3 totals 14 residues. DNA for the CDR3: TGTGCCAGCAGCGAGGGACAGGGGGTTGAGACCCAGTACTTC. Translation: CASSEGQGVETQYF. Variable domain in full (rest from reference TRBV9 and TRBJ2-5): DSGVTQTPKHLITATGQRVTLRCSPRSGDLSVYWYQQSLDQGLQFLIQYYNGEERAKGNILERFSAQQFPDLHSELNLSSLELGDSALYFCASSEGQGVETQYFGPGTRLLVL.

The chain carries TRBV7-9 and TRBJ2-7; 8 bases agree with TRBD1. The V gene's germline CDR1 is SEHNR and CDR2 FQNEAQ (reference sequence). V was pared by 3 bases and J by 5 bases, with 3 bases of the junction left unmatched. This CDR3 contains 13 residues. The CDR3 spells CASSFGGQDEQYF. In DNA form, the CDR3 reads TGTGCCAGCAGCTTCGGGGGACAGGACGAGCAGTACTTC.

V usage is TRBV7-9 and J usage is TRBJ2-1, with a tentative D call TRBD2 (6 bases). V lost 7 bases and J 1 base, leaving 14 bases between the germline ends. CDR1 and CDR2 (germline): SEHNR, FQNEAQ (reference sequence). There are 15 residues in the CDR3. CDR3 sequence: CASNSGEESYNEQFF. Written as DNA, the CDR3 is TGTGCCAGCAATTCGGGAGAGGAGTCCTACAATGAGCAGTTCTTC.

A note on this clonotype: The junction departs from germline at one end; a sequencing error may be responsible. The chain uses TRBV9 and TRBJ2-7; D perhaps matches TRBD2 (6 bases). In germline, CDR1 is SGDLS, CDR2 YYNGEE. The CDR3 extends over 14 amino acids. CDR3 nucleotide sequence: TGTGCCAGCAGCGCCGGGACTGAACCCTACGAGCGGTACTTC. Amino acid sequence: CASSAGTEPYERYF.